The clone carrying this TCR beta chain was observed a handful of times. CDR3 length: 14 amino acids. The germline gives CDR1 LNHDA, CDR2 SQIVND (reference sequence). V was clipped by 3 bases and J by 0 bases, with 8 bases between them. This table comes from immunoSEQ multiplex PCR, and its TCRdb copy is limited to in-frame clones, with some not included. The repertoire consists of 150,000 to 180,000 clones, with about 85% occurring once and the leading ten covering 7.5% to 8.5%. The data belong to a study of blood T cell repertoires in COVID-19. Across the study: PBMCs, B-cell-depleted T cells, or T cells were the source of the cDNA or gDNA that made up the material.

Material for sequencing was peripheral blood. The sequence came from a woman in her fifties or sixties with COVID-19, enrolled during active disease. The chain combines TRBV19 with TRBJ1-2; possibly TRBD1 for D (5 bases). CDR3 DNA: TGTGCCAGTAGTATGACAGTCACTAACTATGGCTACACCTTC. It encodes CASSMTVTNYGYTF.